A selection of T cell receptor beta chains follows, all from one sample in a study of technical replicates of blood from a few donors. Sequencing was performed with immunoSEQ multiplex PCR; in TCRdb, only in-frame clones are kept and a portion is missing. In the table there are tens of thousands of clones, 96% of which are singletons. Sequenced: T cells isolated from PBMCs. The receptor source for this set is a human donor in good health. CDR3s include the opening cysteine and the closing phenylalanine or tryptophan.

J gene | CDR3 length | V gene | CDR3 protein
TRBJ1-4 | 15 | TRBV6-1 | CASSLTVATNEKLFF
TRBJ2-7 | 15 | TRBV5-1 | CASSLEGTGNYEQYF
TRBJ1-1 | 13 | TRBV5-8 | CASSLDPGPEAFF
TRBJ2-2 | 14 | TRBV19 | CASSIPSGSGELFF
TRBJ1-4 | 16 | TRBV9 | CASSVRGGGNNEKLFF
TRBJ2-7 | 13 | TRBV19 | CASSKGTVYEQYF
TRBJ2-3 | 16 | TRBV7-9 | CASSHPTSLPTDTQYF
TRBJ2-1 | 15 | TRBV27 | CASNANRGLANEQFF
TRBJ2-7 | 17 | TRBV2 | CASSEVLAGDFSYEQYF
TRBJ2-1 | 14 | TRBV6-5 | CASSYVSGNNEQFF
TRBJ2-7 | 15 | TRBV2 | CASRETGTSAYEQYF
TRBJ1-4 | 14 | TRBV5-1 | CASSFSTANEKLFF
TRBJ2-3 | 16 | TRBV19 | CASSRQGSGGTDTQYF
TRBJ2-7 | 13 | TRBV5-4 | CASSLRGNYEQYF
TRBJ2-1 | 15 | TRBV14 | CASSQGAGTSDEQFF
TRBJ2-7 | 15 | TRBV2 | CASSDSDRGTHEQYF
TRBJ1-2 | 17 | TRBV28 | CASSLGTTGDLLYGYTF
TRBJ2-3 | 15 | TRBV6-5 | CASSGGRARTDTQYF
TRBJ2-1 | 12 | TRBV7-2 | CASSLFSNEQFF
TRBJ1-1 | 14 | TRBV5-8 | CASSSETGNTEAFF
TRBJ2-7 | 15 | TRBV7-9 | CASSLGRSGRYEQYF
TRBJ2-7 | 13 | TRBV6-1 | CASSGGQLYEQYF
TRBJ2-7 | 13 | TRBV21-1 | CASSNRDRVEQYF
TRBJ2-7 | 16 | TRBV4-1 | CASSQEWARGWDEQYF
TRBJ2-7 | 12 | TRBV29-1 | CSVRGQSYEQYF
TRBJ2-2 | 15 | TRBV27 | CASTTHRGRAGELFF
TRBJ2-1 | 13 | TRBV29-1 | CSGASGGYNEQFF
TRBJ2-7 | 15 | TRBV13 | CASSLGREFNSEQYF
TRBJ2-3 | 15 | TRBV9 | CASSVGAGRTDTQYF
TRBJ2-1 | 12 | TRBV7-3 | CASSFGTGFAFF
TRBJ1-4 | 12 | TRBV28 | CASSRDIEKLFF
TRBJ2-7 | 16 | TRBV7-9 | CASSPTSGTGFQEQYF
TRBJ2-1 | 16 | TRBV10-1 | CASSDSHRGLDNEQFF
TRBJ1-5 | 16 | TRBV19 | CASSRRDIYSNQPQHF
TRBJ1-4 | 15 | TRBV7-9 | CASEHSTGISEKLFF
TRBJ1-1 | 12 | TRBV5-4 | CASSPQGTEAFF
TRBJ1-5 | 13 | TRBV27 | CASRYGINQPQHF
TRBJ1-2 | 14 | TRBV27 | CASSGTGVVGGYTF
TRBJ1-1 | 11 | TRBV5-6 | CASSTGTEAFF
TRBJ2-3 | 16 | TRBV9 | CASSVSLRERQDTQYF
TRBJ1-2 | 14 | TRBV30 | CAWSNEGYGYGYTF
TRBJ1-2 | 13 | TRBV29-1 | CSVDVQGAKGYTF
TRBJ1-2 | 15 | TRBV4-3 | CASSQEHRLVDGYTF
TRBJ2-7 | 15 | TRBV7-8 | CASSLKGQGIYEQYF
TRBJ1-3 | 14 | TRBV7-9 | CASLRTNSGNTIYF
TRBJ1-4 | 14 | TRBV6-5 | CASSHGQGFEKLFF
TRBJ1-1 | 13 | TRBV21-1 | CASSTQEWSEAFF
TRBJ2-5 | 10 | TRBV20-1 | CSVNSGTEYF
TRBJ2-1 | 13 | TRBV6-5 | CAIGGSSYNEQFF